The 20 T cell receptor beta chains below come from one sample, sequenced in a study of beta chain features in type 1 diabetes. General observations from the study: Moderate but significant shortening of TCRB CDR3s was recorded in all four CD4+ subsets from Type 1 diabetes patients.

Sequenced material consisted of expressed TCRB transcripts (all of the isolated RNA was reverse transcribed). The assay was immunoSEQ multiplex PCR, and TCRdb's table has in-frame clones only and misses some. The data hold 640,000 or so clones, with under 15% observed a single time. The antigens of these receptors remain unknown. Source material: naive CD4+ T cells from blood. The receptors originated from a man between 18 and 29 years old with type 1 diabetes.

This clone has more than one count but fewer than ten. The chain couples TRBV14 to TRBJ1-2; the match to TRBD1 covers 7 bases. The CDR3 sequence is 14 residues long. The V gene end was trimmed by 1 base and the J gene end by 4 bases; junction bases not matched to a gene: 3. Germline V gene sequence: CDR1 SGHDN, CDR2 FVKESK. CDR3 residues: CASSQVDRPYGYTF. The CDR3, as DNA: TGTGCCAGCAGCCAAGTGGACAGGCCCTATGGCTACACCTTC.

This clone appeared a few times. This sequence joins TRBV28 and TRBJ1-6; TRBD1 might be the D (6 bases). This CDR3 is built from 15 residues. Germline V gives CDR1 MDHEN, CDR2 SYDVKM. V was clipped by 10 bases and J by 8 bases, with 21 bases between them. Here the CDR3 reads CATRFGGGWDSPLHF. CDR3 in DNA: TGTGCCACCCGATTCGGGGGCGGGTGGGATTCACCCCTCCACTTT.

The chain is built from TRBV28 and TRBJ1-2; D ambiguous. The germline V gene encodes CDR1 MDHEN and CDR2 SYDVKM. The length of the CDR3 is 13 residues. The ends were cut back, 4 bases at V and 2 bases at J, with 8 bases in the middle. The CDR3 loop is CASSWTMNYGYTF. The DNA of the CDR3 is TGTGCCAGCAGTTGGACCATGAACTATGGCTACACCTTC.

This clone was seen a handful of times. The chain carries TRBV5-1 and TRBJ2-1; D may be TRBD1 or TRBD2 (5 bases each). The ends were cut back, 6 bases at V and 1 base at J, with 14 bases in the middle. Germline CDR1 and CDR2: SGHRS and YFSETQ. The CDR3 extends over 15 amino acids. The CDR3 is CASTSGDGSYNEQFF. In DNA form, the CDR3 reads TGCGCCAGCACCTCTGGGGACGGGTCCTACAATGAGCAGTTCTTC. Based on the CDR3 plus reference TRBV5-1 and TRBJ2-1, the full variable domain is KAGVTQTPRYLIKTRGQQVTLSCSPISGHRSVSWYQQTPGQGLQFLFEYFSETQRNKGNFPGRFSGRQFSNSRSEMNVSTLELGDSALYLCASTSGDGSYNEQFFGPGTRLTVL.

This sequence joins TRBV6-5 and TRBJ1-3, with D unresolved. Trimming left V 11 bases short and J 4 bases short, with 15 bases between. CDR1 and CDR2 from the germline V gene are MNHEY and SVGAGI. CDR3 size: 13 residues. The CDR3 DNA reads TGTGCCGTCTCGGGCTCGAGGGGAAACACCATATATTTT. Protein product: CAVSGSRGNTIYF.

This rearrangement joins TRBV30 to TRBJ1-1, with a tentative D call TRBD1 (5 bases). V gave up 4 bases and J gave up 6 bases, with 18 bases separating them. Looked up from germline, CDR1 is GTSNPN and CDR2 is SVGIG (reference sequence). This CDR3 is 14 amino acids long. This CDR3 reads CAWTPGGARAEAFF. As DNA, the CDR3 is TGTGCCTGGACCCCCGGAGGGGCTCGGGCTGAAGCTTTCTTT.

In nucleotides, the CDR3 is TGTGCCAGCAGCTTAGTGGGCCCCTCCAGTGAGCAGTTCTTC. Protein product: CASSLVGPSSEQFF. The chain combines TRBV11-3 with TRBJ2-1; D is uncertain. Between the trimmed V and J ends, which lost 1 base and 9 bases, there was a span of 13 bases. The CDR3 length is 14 residues. The germline V gene has CDR1 SGHNT and CDR2 YENEEA.

The chain uses TRBV6-5 and TRBJ2-1, with a tentative D call TRBD1 (5 bases). Deletions cut 0 bases from V and 9 bases from J, with 15 bases between. Germline CDR1 reads MNHEY; CDR2 reads SVGAGI. The CDR3 runs to 15 residues. The CDR3 loop reads CASSYSRGAGGEQFF. The CDR3 DNA reads TGTGCCAGCAGTTACTCTAGGGGTGCCGGCGGTGAGCAGTTCTTC.

This chain links TRBV29-1 with TRBJ1-2, with D hard to call. V was trimmed by 3 bases and J by 7 bases, leaving 18 bases between them. Germline lookup yields CDR1 SQVTM and CDR2 ANQGSEA. The CDR3 runs to 14 residues. The chain's CDR3 is CSVDPQTEWRGYTF. DNA of the CDR3: TGCAGCGTTGATCCGCAGACGGAGTGGCGTGGCTACACCTTC.

The CDR3 sequence: CASSKSTGFYGYTF. CDR3 sequence (DNA): TGTGCCAGCAGCAAATCGACGGGGTTCTATGGCTACACCTTC. The J gene is TRBJ1-2, the V gene TRBV7-2; D is undetermined. The CDR3 contains 14 residues. Germline V lookup: CDR1 SGHTA, CDR2 FQGNSA. The ends were cut back, 5 bases at V and 4 bases at J, with 14 bases in the middle.

This clone has more than one count but fewer than ten. The CDR3: CASAPRVLNTEAFF. CDR3 DNA sequence: TGTGCTAGTGCCCCCCGGGTCTTGAACACTGAAGCTTTCTTT. The chain has TRBV12-5 and TRBJ1-1; D uncertain. The CDR3 covers 14 residues. Germline values: CDR1 LGHNT, CDR2 FRNRAP. V was cut by 7 bases and J by 0 bases, with 12 bases left in between. The whole variable domain, filled in from reference TRBV12-5 and TRBJ1-1, reads DARVTQTPRHKVTEMGQEVTMRCQPILGHNTVFWYRQTMMQGLELLAYFRNRAPLDDSGMPKDRFSAEMPDATLATLKIQPSEPRDSAVYFCASAPRVLNTEAFFGQGTRLTVV.

The chain couples TRBV18 to TRBJ1-5; TRBD1 matches 7 bases. V lost 2 bases and J lost 6; bases outside the gene matches: 4. This CDR3 contains 14 residues. Per germline, CDR1 KGHSH and CDR2 LQKENI. Written as DNA, the CDR3 is TGTGCCAGCTCACCATTAACAGGGGTTCAGCCCCAGCATTTT. Encoded protein: CASSPLTGVQPQHF.

This clone was seen more than once but under ten times. The V and J genes are TRBV10-3 and TRBJ1-3; the D is unclear. The V and J ends lost 0 bases and 1 base respectively, with 4 bases between them. The CDR3 covers 14 residues. Germline values: CDR1 ENHRY, CDR2 SYGVKD. CDR3 sequence: CAISESASGNTIYF. CDR3 in DNA: TGTGCCATCAGTGAGTCAGCGTCTGGAAACACCATATATTTT.

This clone has a handful of counts. DNA for the CDR3: TGTGCCTGGAGTGAAGCGGTCGCCGGAGGGAATGGCTACACCTTC. Its protein is CAWSEAVAGGNGYTF. The rearrangement joins TRBV30 to TRBJ1-2; no reliable D call. Trimming shortened V by 1 base and J by 6 bases, and 18 bases separated the two germline ends. Germline lookup yields CDR1 GTSNPN and CDR2 SVGIG (reference sequence). The length of the CDR3 is 15 residues.

The chain uses TRBV7-6 and TRBJ2-7; 9 bases are shared with TRBD1. J lost 1 base, V lost 4 bases, and 5 bases had no gene match. CDR1 is SGHVS and CDR2 is FNYEAQ in the germline V gene. This CDR3 contains 15 residues. The CDR3 DNA reads as TGTGCCAGCAGCTCGGGGACAGGGAGGTCCTACGAGCAGTACTTC. It is translated as CASSSGTGRSYEQYF.

The J gene is TRBJ2-3, the V gene TRBV6-1; D not resolved. From germline, CDR1 is MNHNS and CDR2 SASEGT. V gave up 1 base and J gave up 1 base, with 6 bases separating them. The CDR3 has 14 amino acids. The CDR3 DNA reads TGTGCCAGCAGTGAAGAGACACGCACAGATACGCAGTATTTT. Protein product: CASSEETRTDTQYF.

This clone was detected a few times. The chain couples TRBV19 to TRBJ2-2; TRBD1 is a possible D gene (6 bases). This CDR3 contains 14 residues. Germline V gene lookup returns CDR1 LNHDA and CDR2 SQIVND (reference sequence). V lost 6 bases to trimming and J lost 2 bases, with 10 bases between them. Here the CDR3 reads CASRTGENTGELFF. DNA for the CDR3: TGTGCCAGTAGGACAGGAGAAAACACCGGGGAGCTGTTTTTT.

The CDR3: CACTGRGEDQPQHF. For the CDR3, the DNA is TGTGCCTGCACCGGTCGGGGAGAAGATCAGCCCCAGCATTTT. V is TRBV30 and J is TRBJ1-5; D gene uncertain. V was shortened by 6 bases and J by 5 bases, with 17 bases between the two germline ends. The CDR3 extends over 14 amino acids. Germline V gene sequence: CDR1 GTSNPN, CDR2 SVGIG (reference sequence).

A few counts support this clone. The rearrangement joins TRBV6-5 to TRBJ2-5; no clear D gene. The CDR3 extends over 14 amino acids. Deletions cut 0 bases from V and 1 base from J, with 6 bases between. In germline, CDR1 is MNHEY, CDR2 SVGAGI. The CDR3 nucleotides read TGTGCCAGCAGTTACTCGAATAGCCAAGAGACCCAGTACTTC. Protein sequence: CASSYSNSQETQYF.

This clone was counted only a few times. V gene TRBV10-3 combines with J gene TRBJ2-3; 15 bases align to TRBD2. J was trimmed by 5 bases and V by 10 bases; bases with no gene match: 7. From germline, CDR1 is ENHRY and CDR2 SYGVKD. This CDR3 has 15 residues. The CDR3 loop reads CATRTSGGAGDTQYF. The CDR3 DNA follows: TGTGCCACGCGGACTAGCGGGGGGGCGGGAGATACGCAGTATTTT.